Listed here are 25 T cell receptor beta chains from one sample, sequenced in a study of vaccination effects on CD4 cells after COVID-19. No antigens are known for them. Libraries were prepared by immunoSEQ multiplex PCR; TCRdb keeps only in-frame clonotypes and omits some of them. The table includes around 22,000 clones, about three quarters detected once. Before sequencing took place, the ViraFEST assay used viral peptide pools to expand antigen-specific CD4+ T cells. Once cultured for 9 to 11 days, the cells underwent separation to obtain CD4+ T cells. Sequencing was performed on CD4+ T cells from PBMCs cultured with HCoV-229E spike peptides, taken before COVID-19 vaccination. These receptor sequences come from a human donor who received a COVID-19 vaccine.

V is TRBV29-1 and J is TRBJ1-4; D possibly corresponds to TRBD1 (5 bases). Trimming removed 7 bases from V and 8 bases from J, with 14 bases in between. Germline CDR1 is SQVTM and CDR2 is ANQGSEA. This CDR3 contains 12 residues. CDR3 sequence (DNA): TGCAGCGCTCAAAGACAGCTAGAAAAACTGTTTTTT. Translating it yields CSAQRQLEKLFF.

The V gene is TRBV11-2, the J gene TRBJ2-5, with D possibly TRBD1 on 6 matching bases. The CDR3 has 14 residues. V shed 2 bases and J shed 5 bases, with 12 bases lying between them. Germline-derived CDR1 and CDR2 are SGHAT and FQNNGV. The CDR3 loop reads CASSLQGPGETQYF. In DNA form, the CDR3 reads TGTGCCAGCAGCTTACAGGGGCCTGGTGAGACCCAGTACTTC.

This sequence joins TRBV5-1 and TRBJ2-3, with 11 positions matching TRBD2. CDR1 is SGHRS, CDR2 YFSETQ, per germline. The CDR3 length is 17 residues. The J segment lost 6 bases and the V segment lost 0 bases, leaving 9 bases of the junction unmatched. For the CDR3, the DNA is TGCGCCAGCAGCTTGGTTCCCCTAGCGGGGGGCCACGATACGCAGTATTTT. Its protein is CASSLVPLAGGHDTQYF.

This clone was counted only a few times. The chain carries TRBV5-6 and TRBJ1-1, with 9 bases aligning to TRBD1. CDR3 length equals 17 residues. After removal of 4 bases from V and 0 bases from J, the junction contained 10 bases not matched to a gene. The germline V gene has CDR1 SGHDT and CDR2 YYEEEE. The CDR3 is CASSELDRGGVNTEAFF. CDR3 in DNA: TGTGCCAGCAGCGAACTGGACAGGGGTGGAGTGAACACTGAAGCTTTCTTT.

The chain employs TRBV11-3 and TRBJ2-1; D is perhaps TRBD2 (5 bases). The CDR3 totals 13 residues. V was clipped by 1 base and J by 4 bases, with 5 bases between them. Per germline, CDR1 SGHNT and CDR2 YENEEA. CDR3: CASSLGEYNEQFF. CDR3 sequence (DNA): TGTGCCAGCAGCTTAGGGGAGTACAATGAGCAGTTCTTC.

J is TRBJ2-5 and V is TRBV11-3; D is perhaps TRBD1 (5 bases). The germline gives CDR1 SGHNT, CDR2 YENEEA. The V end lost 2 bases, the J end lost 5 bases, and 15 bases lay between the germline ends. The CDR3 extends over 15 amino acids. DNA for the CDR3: TGTGCCAGCAGCTTAAATCCCGGACCAGGGGAGACCCAGTACTTC. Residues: CASSLNPGPGETQYF.

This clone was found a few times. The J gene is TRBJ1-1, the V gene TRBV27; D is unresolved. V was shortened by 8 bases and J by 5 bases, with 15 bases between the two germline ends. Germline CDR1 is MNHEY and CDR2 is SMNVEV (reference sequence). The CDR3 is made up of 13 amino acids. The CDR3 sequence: CASVPRVGTEAFF. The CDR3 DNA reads TGTGCCAGCGTCCCACGGGTGGGAACTGAAGCTTTCTTT.

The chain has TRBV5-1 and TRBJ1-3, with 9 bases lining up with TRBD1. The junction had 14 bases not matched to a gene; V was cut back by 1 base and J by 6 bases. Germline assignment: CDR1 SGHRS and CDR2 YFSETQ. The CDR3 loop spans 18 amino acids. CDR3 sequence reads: CASSLTGGDLPPSNTIYF. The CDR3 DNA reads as TGCGCCAGCAGCTTGACAGGGGGCGATCTCCCCCCCTCAAACACCATATATTTT.

The CDR3 protein is CASSPAQGSGRYEQYF. As DNA, the CDR3 is TGCGCCAGCAGCCCCGCCCAGGGGTCCGGGCGATACGAGCAGTACTTC. This chain links TRBV5-1 with TRBJ2-7, with D possibly being TRBD1 (6 bases). The CDR3 has 16 residues. The germline V and J ends were trimmed by 4 bases and 4 bases, with 21 bases remaining between them. The germline CDR1 and CDR2 sequences are SGHRS and YFSETQ. Filled out from reference TRBV5-1 and TRBJ2-7, the complete variable domain reads KAGVTQTPRYLIKTRGQQVTLSCSPISGHRSVSWYQQTPGQGLQFLFEYFSETQRNKGNFPGRFSGRQFSNSRSEMNVSTLELGDSALYLCASSPAQGSGRYEQYFGPGTRLTVT.

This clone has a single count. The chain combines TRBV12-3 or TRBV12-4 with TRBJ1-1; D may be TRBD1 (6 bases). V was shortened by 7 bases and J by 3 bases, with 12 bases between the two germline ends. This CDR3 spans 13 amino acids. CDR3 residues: CASTLNRDTEAFF. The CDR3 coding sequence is TGTGCCAGCACCCTCAACAGGGACACTGAAGCTTTCTTT.

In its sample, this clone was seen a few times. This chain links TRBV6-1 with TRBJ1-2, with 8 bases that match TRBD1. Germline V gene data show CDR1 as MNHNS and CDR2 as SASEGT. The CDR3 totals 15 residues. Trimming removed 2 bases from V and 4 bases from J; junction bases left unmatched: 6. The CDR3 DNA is TGTGCCAGCAGTGAAAGAGGACAGGGATTCTATGGCTACACCTTC. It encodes CASSERGQGFYGYTF.

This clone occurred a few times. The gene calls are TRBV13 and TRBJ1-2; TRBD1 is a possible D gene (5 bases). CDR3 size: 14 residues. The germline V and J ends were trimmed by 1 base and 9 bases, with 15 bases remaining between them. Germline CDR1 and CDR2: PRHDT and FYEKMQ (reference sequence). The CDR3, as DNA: TGTGCCAGCAGCTTAGAGGGTCAGGGAGGAAGCTACACCTTC. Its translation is CASSLEGQGGSYTF.

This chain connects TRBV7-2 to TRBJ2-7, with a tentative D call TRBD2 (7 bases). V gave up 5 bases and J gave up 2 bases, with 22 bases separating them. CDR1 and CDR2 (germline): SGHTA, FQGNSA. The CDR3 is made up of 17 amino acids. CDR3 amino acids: CASSLARGGSRPYEQYF. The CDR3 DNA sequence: TGTGCCAGCAGCCTCGCAAGGGGGGGTTCGAGGCCCTACGAGCAGTACTTC.

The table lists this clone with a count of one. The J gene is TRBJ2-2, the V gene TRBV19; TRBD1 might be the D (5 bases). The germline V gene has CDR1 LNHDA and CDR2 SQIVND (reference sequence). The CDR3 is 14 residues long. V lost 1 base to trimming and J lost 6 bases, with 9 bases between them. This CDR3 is CASSIGRVAGELFF. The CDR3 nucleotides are TGTGCCAGTAGTATAGGCAGGGTGGCCGGGGAGCTGTTTTTT.

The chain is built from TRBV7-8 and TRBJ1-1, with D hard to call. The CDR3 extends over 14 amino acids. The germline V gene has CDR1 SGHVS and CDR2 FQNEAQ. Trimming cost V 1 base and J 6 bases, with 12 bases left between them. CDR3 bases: TGTGCCAGCAGCTTAGGTCGATCGGCAGCTGAAGCTTTCTTT. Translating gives CASSLGRSAAEAFF.

The CDR3 DNA sequence: TGTGCCAGCAGCTTCAATTTAGGACTAGCGGGAGCCTACGAGCAGTACTTC. Translated: CASSFNLGLAGAYEQYF. J is TRBJ2-7 and V is TRBV11-2; the match to TRBD2 covers 13 bases. CDR3 length: 17 residues. The germline CDR1 and CDR2 sequences are SGHAT and FQNNGV. The junction had 7 bases not matched to a gene; V was cut back by 3 bases and J by 2 bases.

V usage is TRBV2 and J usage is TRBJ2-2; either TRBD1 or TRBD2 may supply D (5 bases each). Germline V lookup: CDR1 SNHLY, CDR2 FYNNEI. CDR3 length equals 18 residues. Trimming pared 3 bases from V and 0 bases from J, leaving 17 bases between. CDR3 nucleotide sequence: TGTGCCAGCAGTGATCGGGGCCCTCACCACGCGAACACCGGGGAGCTGTTTTTT. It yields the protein CASSDRGPHHANTGELFF.

The CDR3 sequence: CASSQGRGSPLHF. CDR3 in DNA: TGCGCCAGCAGCCAAGGACGGGGATCACCCCTCCACTTT. The chain recombines TRBV4-1 with TRBJ1-6; D gene ambiguous. This CDR3 is 13 amino acids long. V dropped 1 base and J dropped 10 bases, with 8 bases sitting between them. CDR1 and CDR2 (germline): MGHRA, YSYEKL.

The CDR3 spells CASSQAGTSGAYEQYF. The CDR3 DNA reads TGCGCCAGCAGCCAAGCTGGGACTAGCGGGGCCTACGAGCAGTACTTC. V usage is TRBV4-1 and J usage is TRBJ2-7; 13 nucleotides line up with TRBD2. The CDR3 loop spans 16 amino acids. CDR1 is MGHRA and CDR2 is YSYEKL in the germline V gene. The junction had 2 bases not matched to a gene; V was cut back by 1 base and J by 2 bases.

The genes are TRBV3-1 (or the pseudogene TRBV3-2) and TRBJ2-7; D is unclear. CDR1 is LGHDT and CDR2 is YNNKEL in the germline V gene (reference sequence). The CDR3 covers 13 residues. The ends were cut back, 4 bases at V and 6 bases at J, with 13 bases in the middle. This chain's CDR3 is CASSPLPESEQYF. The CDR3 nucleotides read TGTGCCAGCAGCCCCCTGCCGGAGTCCGAGCAGTACTTC.

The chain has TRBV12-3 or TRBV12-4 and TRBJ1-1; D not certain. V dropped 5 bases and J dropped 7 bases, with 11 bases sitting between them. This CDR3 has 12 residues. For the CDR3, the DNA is TGTGCCAGCAGTGTGGACGGTCGTGAAGCTTTCTTT. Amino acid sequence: CASSVDGREAFF.

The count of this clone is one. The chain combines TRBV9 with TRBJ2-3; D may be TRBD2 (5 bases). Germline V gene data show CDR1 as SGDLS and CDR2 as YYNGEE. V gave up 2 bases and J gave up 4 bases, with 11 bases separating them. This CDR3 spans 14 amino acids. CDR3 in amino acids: CASSVRTRPDTQYF. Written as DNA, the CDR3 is TGTGCCAGCAGCGTTAGGACTCGTCCAGATACGCAGTATTTT.

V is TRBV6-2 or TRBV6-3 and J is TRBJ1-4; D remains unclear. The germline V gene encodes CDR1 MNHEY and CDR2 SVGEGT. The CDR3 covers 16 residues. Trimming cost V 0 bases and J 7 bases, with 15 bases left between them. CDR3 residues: CASSYSIGVRREKLFF. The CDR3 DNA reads TGTGCCAGCAGTTACTCGATCGGGGTGAGGCGTGAAAAACTGTTTTTT.

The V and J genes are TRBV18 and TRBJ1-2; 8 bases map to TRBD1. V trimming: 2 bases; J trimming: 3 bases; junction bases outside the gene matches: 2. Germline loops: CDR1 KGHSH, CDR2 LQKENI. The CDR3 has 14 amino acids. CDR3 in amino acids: CASSPGTGHYGYTF. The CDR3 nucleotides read TGTGCCAGCTCACCAGGGACAGGACACTATGGCTACACCTTC.

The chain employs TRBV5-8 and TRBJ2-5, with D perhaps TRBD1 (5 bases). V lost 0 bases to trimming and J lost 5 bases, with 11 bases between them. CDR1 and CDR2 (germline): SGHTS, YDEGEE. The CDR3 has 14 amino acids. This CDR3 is CASSLGQFGETQYF. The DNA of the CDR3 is TGTGCCAGCAGCTTGGGACAGTTCGGGGAGACCCAGTACTTC.